This entry lists 9 T cell receptor beta chains sequenced from one sample in a study of Graves' ophthalmopathy and Graves' hyperthyroidism. RNA transcripts were the source from which TCR beta CDR3 regions were amplified. First-round RT-PCR employed HTBI primers, with a second-round multiplex PCR after it. Each CDR3 protein is one row after TCRdb ran MiXCR on the multiplex PCR reads. Among under 350,000 distinct CDR3 sequences listed, 17% were seen once. Material for sequencing was peripheral blood. The receptors stem from an adult man with Graves' ophthalmopathy.

Ten or more counts support this clonotype. The chain carries TRBV30 and TRBJ2-4, with a weak D call TRBD1 (6 bases). CDR1 and CDR2 (germline): GTSNPN, SVGIG (reference sequence). The CDR3 sequence is 14 residues long. V shed 2 bases and J shed 0 bases, with 8 bases lying between them. CDR3 sequence (DNA): TGTGCCTGGAGTCGGACAGCAGCCAAAAACATTCAGTACTTC. It codes for CAWSRTAAKNIQYF.

Comment on this clonotype: A junction boundary mismatches the germline segment, possibly from a read error. The chain couples TRBV6-1 to TRBJ2-7, with 7 positions matching TRBD1. The CDR3 has 15 amino acids. The germline V gene has CDR1 MNHNS and CDR2 SASEGT. The CDR3 here is CASKQGVDESYEQSF. CDR3 nucleotide sequence: TGTGCCAGCAAGCAGGGGGTAGACGAAAGCTACGAGCAGTCCTTC.

This clonotype was counted many times. V gene TRBV7-2 combines with J gene TRBJ1-5; 8 bases fit TRBD1. In germline, CDR1 is SGHTA, CDR2 FQGNSA. The CDR3 extends over 15 amino acids. Trimming took 2 bases from V and 5 from J; bases not matched to a gene: 5. The CDR3 DNA reads as TGTGCCAGCAGCTTATACGGACAGGGATATCAGCCCCAGCATTTT. Translation: CASSLYGQGYQPQHF.

The chain is built from TRBV6-5 and TRBJ1-1; D unclear. The length of the CDR3 is 13 residues. The V end was cut by 2 bases, the J end by 3 bases, with 7 bases between. In germline, CDR1 is MNHEY, CDR2 SVGAGI. DNA for the CDR3: TGTGCCAGCAGTTACGTTCCGGACACTGAAGCTTTCTTT. It translates to CASSYVPDTEAFF.

This clonotype was recorded many times. Germline is not matched at one junction end, which may reflect a read error. The chain recombines TRBV6-2 or TRBV6-3 with TRBJ2-2; TRBD2 is a possible D gene (5 bases). Germline values: CDR1 MNHEY, CDR2 SVGEGT. This CDR3 comprises 12 residues. The chain's CDR3 is CASSYLTGEPFF. CDR3 nucleotide sequence: TGTGCCAGCAGTTATCTCACCGGGGAGCCGTTTTTT.

The chain uses TRBV6-5 and TRBJ1-1, with unresolved D. V was cut by 0 bases and J by 1 base, with 6 bases left in between. This CDR3 region has 14 residues. In germline, CDR1 is MNHEY, CDR2 SVGAGI. CDR3 in amino acids: CASSYSATNTEAFF. Here the CDR3 DNA reads TGTGCCAGCAGTTACTCGGCCACGAACACTGAAGCTTTCTTT.

Written as DNA, the CDR3 is TGCAGTGCTAGTAACGTGAACCTACAAGAGACCCAGTACTTC. Encoded protein: CSASNVNLQETQYF. The chain links TRBV20-1 to TRBJ2-5; D not certain. CDR1 and CDR2 from the germline V gene are DFQATT and SNEGSKA (reference sequence). CDR3 length equals 14 residues. Trimming removed 3 bases from V and 2 bases from J, with 13 bases in between.

This clonotype was counted ten times or more. The chain employs TRBV27 and TRBJ1-1; D remains unclear. Trimming shortened V by 6 bases and J by 0 bases, and 8 bases separated the two germline ends. Germline loops: CDR1 MNHEY, CDR2 SMNVEV (reference sequence). The CDR3 has 13 amino acids. The CDR3 bases are TGTGCCAGCAGCACGCTGGTGAACACTGAAGCTTTCTTT. It is translated as CASSTLVNTEAFF.

The chain joins TRBV6-1 to TRBJ2-2, with D perhaps matching TRBD1 (6 bases). The CDR3 contains 16 residues. Trimming took off 5 bases at V and 1 base at J, with 14 bases between the two ends. The V gene's germline CDR1 is MNHNS and CDR2 SASEGT. The CDR3 DNA reads TGTGCCAGCAGTCCTACAGGGTGGGAGAACACCGGGGAGCTGTTTTTT. Translation gives CASSPTGWENTGELFF.